This T cell receptor (beta chain) stems from a study of blood T cell repertoires in COVID-19. For the study at large: Samples taken during acute and convalescent COVID-19 were collected in the United States, Italy and Spain. In each case, the material was cDNA or gDNA derived from T cells, B-cell-depleted T cells, or PBMCs.

As processed by the authors: Amplification with reference gene primers provided the estimates of nucleated cell counts. The protocol was immunoSEQ multiplex PCR, while the TCRdb copy is restricted to in-frame clones and leaves out a portion. That table gives V, J and clone size, and the DNA gave D and trimming. The data contain 150,000 to 200,000 clones, around four fifths of them singletons. This clone came up once. This sequence was found in a woman between 25 and 40 years old with acute or convalescent COVID-19. The sample was peripheral blood.

CDR3 region: CAIRGPFYNEQFF. The CDR3 DNA reads as TGTGCCATCAGGGGGCCCTTTTACAATGAGCAGTTCTTC. This chain joins TRBV10-3 and TRBJ2-1, with D perhaps matching TRBD1 (5 bases). The CDR3 runs 13 residues. Germline lookup yields CDR1 ENHRY and CDR2 SYGVKD. V was shortened by 6 bases and J by 4 bases, with 10 bases between the two germline ends.